Below, one T cell receptor beta chain is given with its context. The antigen remains unidentified. This sample was taken from a study of CXCR3-negative and CXCR3-positive naive CD8 T cells. Researchers reported sorting every CD8+ T cell subset in triplicate, 300,000 or so cells per sort. By phenotype, naive CD8+ T cells were CD45RO-CCR7+CD27+CD95-. General study points: In CXCR3-positive naive cells, the TRB CDR3s were more hydrophobic than in CXCR3-negative naive cells. Both naive subsets showed comparably high diversity, and memory CD8+ cells showed much lower diversity.

The method, 5' RACE with UMI labels, was used to prepare the TRB cDNA libraries. TCRdb re-called the 5' RACE reads; every CDR3 protein appears as one record, without DNA. The listing records just over 40,000 distinct CDR3 sequences. There are 13 residues in the CDR3. Per germline, CDR1 SGHVS and CDR2 FNYEAQ. The chain links TRBV7-6 to TRBJ1-1; TCRdb's assignment of TRBD1 cannot be checked, as there is no DNA. Sequencing was carried out using naive CXCR3- CD8+ T cells from blood. Subset described: CD45RO-CCR7+CD27+CD95- naive CD8+ T cells lacking CXCR3 (TNR3-). The source of this sequence is a human donor in good health. Some clones in this sample may be carry-over from other donors' samples. CDR3: CASSLAGADEAFF.